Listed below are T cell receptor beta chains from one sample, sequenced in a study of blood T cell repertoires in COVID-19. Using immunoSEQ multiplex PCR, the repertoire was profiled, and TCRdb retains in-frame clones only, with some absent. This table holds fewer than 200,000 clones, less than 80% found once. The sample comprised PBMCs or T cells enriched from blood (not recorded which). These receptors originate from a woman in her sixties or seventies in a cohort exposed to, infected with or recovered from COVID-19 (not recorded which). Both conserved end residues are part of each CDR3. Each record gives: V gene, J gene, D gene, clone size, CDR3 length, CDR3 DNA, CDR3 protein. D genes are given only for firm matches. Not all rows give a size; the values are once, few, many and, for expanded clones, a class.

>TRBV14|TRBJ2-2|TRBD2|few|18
TGTGCCAGCAGCCAAGCGGCTAGCGGGAGTTTCTACGTAGGGGAGCTGTTTTTT
CASSQAASGSFYVGELFF
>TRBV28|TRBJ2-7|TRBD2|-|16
TGTGCCAGCAGTCGGGGCGGGACTAGCCGATCCTACGAGCAGTACTTC
CASSRGGTSRSYEQYF
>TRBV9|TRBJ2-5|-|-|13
TGTGCCAGCAGCGTAGGACATAAAGAGACCCAGTACTTC
CASSVGHKETQYF
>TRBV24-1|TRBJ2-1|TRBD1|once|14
TGTGCCACCTCGGACAGGGGGTCGGACAATGAGCAGTTCTTC
CATSDRGSDNEQFF
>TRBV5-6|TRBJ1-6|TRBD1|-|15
TGTGCCAGCAGCTTGGGAGGGACAGCCTATTCACCCCTCCACTTT
CASSLGGTAYSPLHF
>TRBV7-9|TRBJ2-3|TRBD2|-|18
TGTGCCAGCAGCTTAGGCCTAGCGGGAGTCCTAATCACAGATACGCAGTATTTT
CASSLGLAGVLITDTQYF
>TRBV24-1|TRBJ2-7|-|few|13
TGTGCCACCGCTGGGGCGGGAACCTCCGAGCAGTACTTC
CATAGAGTSEQYF
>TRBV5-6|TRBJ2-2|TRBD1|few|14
TGTGCCAGCAGCTTCCCGACAGGGCACGGGGAGCTGTTTTTT
CASSFPTGHGELFF
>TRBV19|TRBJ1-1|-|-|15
TGTGCCAGTATCAAAGGCACAGGTTGGAACACTGAAGCTTTCTTT
CASIKGTGWNTEAFF
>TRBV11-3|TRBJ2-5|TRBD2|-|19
TGTGCCAGCAGCTTAAGCTTCCGGACTAGCGGGGAGGTGGAAGAGACCCAGTACTTC
CASSLSFRTSGEVEETQYF
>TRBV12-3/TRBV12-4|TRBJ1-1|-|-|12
TGTGCCAGCAGTTTAGAAATCTCTGAAGCTTTCTTT
CASSLEISEAFF
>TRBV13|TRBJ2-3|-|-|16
TGTGCCAGCAGCTTAAGGGGGGACTATCTCACAGATACGCAGTATTTT
CASSLRGDYLTDTQYF
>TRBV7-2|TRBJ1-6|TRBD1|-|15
TGTGCCAGCAGCTTTTCCGGGACAGTTAATTCACCCCTCCACTTT
CASSFSGTVNSPLHF
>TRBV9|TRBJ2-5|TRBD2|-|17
TGTGCCAGCAGCCCGGTAACCGGGACTACACGCCAAGAGACCCAGTACTTC
CASSPVTGTTRQETQYF
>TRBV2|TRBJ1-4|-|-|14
TGTGCCAGCAGGGTACAGGGTAATTGGGATGAACTGTTTTTT
CASRVQGNWDELFF
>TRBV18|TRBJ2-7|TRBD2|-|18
TGTGCCAGCTCACCACAGGGACTAGCGGGAGCAGGGGTCTACGAGCAGTACTTC
CASSPQGLAGAGVYEQYF
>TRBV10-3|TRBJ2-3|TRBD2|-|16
TGTGCCATCAGTGAGTCGCAGCGGGATTGGGGTAATACGCAGTATTTT
CAISESQRDWGNTQYF
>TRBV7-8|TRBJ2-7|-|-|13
TGTGCCAGCAGCCGGGGATGGAGGTACGAGCAGTACTTC
CASSRGWRYEQYF
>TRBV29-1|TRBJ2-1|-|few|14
TGCAGCGCCCGAGCCCGGGACATAAACAATGAGCAGTTCTTC
CSARARDINNEQFF
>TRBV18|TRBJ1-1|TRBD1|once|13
TGTGCCAACTCACGGACAGGGTACGCTGAAGCTTTCTTT
CANSRTGYAEAFF
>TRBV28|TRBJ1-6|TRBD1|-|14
TGTGCCAGCAGTCCGGGACAGGGAAGTTCACCCCTCCACTTT
CASSPGQGSSPLHF
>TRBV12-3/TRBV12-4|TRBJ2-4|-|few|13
TGTGCCAGCAGTTCCCTTTTGACTTACATTCAGTACTTC
CASSSLLTYIQYF
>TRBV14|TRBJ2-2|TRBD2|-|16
TGTGCCAGCAGCCGCCGACTAGCGGTGAACACCGGGGAGCTGTTTTTT
CASSRRLAVNTGELFF
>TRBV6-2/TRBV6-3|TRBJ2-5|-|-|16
TGTGCCAGCAGCCCAGGGGCGGTGGGATACCAAGAGACCCAGTACTTC
CASSPGAVGYQETQYF
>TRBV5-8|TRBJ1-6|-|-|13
TGTGCCAGCAGCCAGACGGGGAATTCACCCCTCCACTTT
CASSQTGNSPLHF
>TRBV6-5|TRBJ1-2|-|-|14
TGTGCCAGCAGTTACCCTGATCAGGCGCGAGGCTACACCTTC
CASSYPDQARGYTF
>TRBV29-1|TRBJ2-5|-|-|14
TGCAGCGGTAGTACCGGGACACGCCAAGAGACCCAGTACTTC
CSGSTGTRQETQYF
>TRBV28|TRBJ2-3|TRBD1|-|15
TGTGCCAGCAGAAGAACAGGGGAAAGGGCAGATACGCAGTATTTT
CASRRTGERADTQYF
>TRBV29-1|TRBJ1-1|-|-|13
TGCAGCGTTGAAGATCTTTTTGACACTGAAGCTTTCTTT
CSVEDLFDTEAFF
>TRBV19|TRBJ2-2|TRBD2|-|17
TGTGCCAGTAGTAGCCCCTTAGCGGGATTGGACACCGGGGAGCTGTTTTTT
CASSSPLAGLDTGELFF
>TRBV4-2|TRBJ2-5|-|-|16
TGTGCCAGCAGCCAAGATCACAGGGTAGGACAAGAGACCCAGTACTTC
CASSQDHRVGQETQYF
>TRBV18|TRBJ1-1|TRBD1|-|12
TGTGCCAGCTCGCAGGGACAGCCTGAAGCTTTCTTT
CASSQGQPEAFF
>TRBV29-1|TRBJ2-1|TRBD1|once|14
TGCAGCGTTGAGGGGGGGACAGGGGCCAATGAGCAGTTCTTC
CSVEGGTGANEQFF
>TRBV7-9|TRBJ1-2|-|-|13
TGTGCCAGCAGCGAGAGCAATAACTATGGCTACACCTTC
CASSESNNYGYTF
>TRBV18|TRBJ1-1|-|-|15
TGTGCCAGCTCACCAGCGGGAGCGTGGGGCACTGAAGCTTTCTTT
CASSPAGAWGTEAFF
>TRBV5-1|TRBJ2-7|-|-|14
TGCGCCAGCAGCTCGGAGGGAGTGGCCTACGAGCAGTACTTC
CASSSEGVAYEQYF
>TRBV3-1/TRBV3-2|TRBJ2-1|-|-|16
TGTGCCAGCAGCCAAAACCTTGGGGGACTTTACAATGAGCAGTTCTTC
CASSQNLGGLYNEQFF
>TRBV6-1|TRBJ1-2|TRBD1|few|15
TGTGCCAGCAGTGAGCATGGACAGGGGGGCTATGGCTACACCTTC
CASSEHGQGGYGYTF
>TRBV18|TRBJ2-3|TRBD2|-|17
TGTGCCAGCTCACCGCAACTAGCGGGGCCCAGCACAGATACGCAGTATTTT
CASSPQLAGPSTDTQYF
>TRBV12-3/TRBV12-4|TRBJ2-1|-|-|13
TGTGCCAGCAGTCCCCAACAGGGAAGTGGGCAGTTCTTC
CASSPQQGSGQFF
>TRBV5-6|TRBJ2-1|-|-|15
TGTGCCAGCAGCTTCGGAAGGGGGACTAACAATGAGCAGTTCTTC
CASSFGRGTNNEQFF
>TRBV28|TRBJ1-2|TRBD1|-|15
TGTGCCAGCAGTTTTGGCCTCAGGGGGCAAGATGGCTACACCTTC
CASSFGLRGQDGYTF
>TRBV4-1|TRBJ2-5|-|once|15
TGCGCCAGCAGCCGAGGGAACAGGGACCAAGAGACCCAGTACTTC
CASSRGNRDQETQYF
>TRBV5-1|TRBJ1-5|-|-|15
TGCGCCAGCAGCCCGAACGGGGGAGGCAATCAGCCCCAGCATTTT
CASSPNGGGNQPQHF
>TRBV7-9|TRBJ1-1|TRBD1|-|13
TGTGCCAGCAGGATGACAGGGGAAACTGAAGCTTTCTTT
CASRMTGETEAFF
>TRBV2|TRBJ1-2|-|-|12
TGTGCCAGCAGAACCGGGGGGCAGGTCCACACCTTC
CASRTGGQVHTF
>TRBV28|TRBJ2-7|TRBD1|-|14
TGTGCCAGCAGGTTGACAGGGCGCAATTACGAGCAGTACTTC
CASRLTGRNYEQYF
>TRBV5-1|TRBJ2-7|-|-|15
TGCGCCAGCAGCTTGGGTGGTAGCCTGCCCTACGAGCAGTACTTC
CASSLGGSLPYEQYF
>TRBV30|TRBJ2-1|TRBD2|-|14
TGTGCCTGGAGTGGGGGACTAGCGGGACACGAGCAGTTCTTC
CAWSGGLAGHEQFF
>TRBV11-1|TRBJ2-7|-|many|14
TGTGCCAGCAGCCCGACAGGATCTTCCTACGAGCAGTACTTC
CASSPTGSSYEQYF